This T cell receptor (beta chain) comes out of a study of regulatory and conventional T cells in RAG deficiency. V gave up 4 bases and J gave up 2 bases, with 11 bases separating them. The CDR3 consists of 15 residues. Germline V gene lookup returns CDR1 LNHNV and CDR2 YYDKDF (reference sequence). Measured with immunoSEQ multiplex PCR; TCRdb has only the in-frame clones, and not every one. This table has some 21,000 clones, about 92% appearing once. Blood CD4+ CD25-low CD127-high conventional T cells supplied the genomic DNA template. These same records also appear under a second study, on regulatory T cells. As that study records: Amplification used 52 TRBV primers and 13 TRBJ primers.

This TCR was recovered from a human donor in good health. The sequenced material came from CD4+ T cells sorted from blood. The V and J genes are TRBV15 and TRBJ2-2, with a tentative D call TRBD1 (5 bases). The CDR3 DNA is TGTGCCACCAGCAAAGGGGCAGTTAACACCGGGGAGCTGTTTTTT. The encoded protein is CATSKGAVNTGELFF.